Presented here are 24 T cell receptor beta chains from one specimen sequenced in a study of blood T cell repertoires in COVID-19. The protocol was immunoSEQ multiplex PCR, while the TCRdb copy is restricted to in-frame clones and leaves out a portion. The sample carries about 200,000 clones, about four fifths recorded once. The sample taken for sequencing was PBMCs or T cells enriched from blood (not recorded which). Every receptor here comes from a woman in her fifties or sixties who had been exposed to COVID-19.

The CDR3 bases are TGTGCCAGCAGCTCAGGGGGCCCAGGGTCCTACAATGAGCAGTTCTTC. Translated, it gives CASSSGGPGSYNEQFF. The chain uses TRBV7-3 and TRBJ2-1; 8 positions agree with TRBD1. The CDR3 has 16 amino acids. Losses at the gene ends were 4 bases for V and 1 base for J; bases not matched to a gene: 6. CDR1 is SGHTA, CDR2 FQGTGA, per germline.

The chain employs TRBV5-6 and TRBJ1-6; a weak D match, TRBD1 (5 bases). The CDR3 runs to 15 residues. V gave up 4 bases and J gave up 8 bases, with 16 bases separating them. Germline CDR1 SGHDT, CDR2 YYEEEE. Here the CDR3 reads CASSTRGGTYSPLHF. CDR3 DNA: TGTGCCAGCAGCACCCGGGGCGGGACTTATTCACCCCTCCACTTT.

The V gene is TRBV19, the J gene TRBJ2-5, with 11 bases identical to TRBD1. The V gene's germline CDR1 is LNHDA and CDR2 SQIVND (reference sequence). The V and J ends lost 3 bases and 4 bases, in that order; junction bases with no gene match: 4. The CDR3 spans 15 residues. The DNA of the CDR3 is TGTGCCAGTAGTATGAGGACAGGGGGCGCAGAGACCCAGTACTTC. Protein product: CASSMRTGGAETQYF.

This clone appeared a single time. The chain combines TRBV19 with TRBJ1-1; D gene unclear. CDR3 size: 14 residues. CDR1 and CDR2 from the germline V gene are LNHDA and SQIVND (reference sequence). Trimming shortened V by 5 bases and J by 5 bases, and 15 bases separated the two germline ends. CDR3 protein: CASSPGRVRTEAFF. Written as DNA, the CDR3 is TGTGCCAGTAGTCCCGGGAGGGTAAGAACTGAAGCTTTCTTT.

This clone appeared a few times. DNA of the CDR3: TGTGCCAGCTTCCCAGCGGGTAACACCGGGGAGCTGTTTTTT. Protein: CASFPAGNTGELFF. The chain couples TRBV28 to TRBJ2-2; perhaps TRBD2 as D (6 bases). V was clipped by 8 bases and J by 2 bases, with 12 bases between them. Germline loops: CDR1 MDHEN, CDR2 SYDVKM. CDR3 length equals 14 residues.

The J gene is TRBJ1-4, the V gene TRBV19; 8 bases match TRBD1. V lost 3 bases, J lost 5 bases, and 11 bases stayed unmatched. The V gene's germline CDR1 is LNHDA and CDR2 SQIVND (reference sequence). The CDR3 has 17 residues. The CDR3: CASSIPLIDRGNEKLFF. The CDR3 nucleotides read TGTGCCAGTAGTATCCCCTTAATCGACAGGGGAAATGAAAAACTGTTTTTT.

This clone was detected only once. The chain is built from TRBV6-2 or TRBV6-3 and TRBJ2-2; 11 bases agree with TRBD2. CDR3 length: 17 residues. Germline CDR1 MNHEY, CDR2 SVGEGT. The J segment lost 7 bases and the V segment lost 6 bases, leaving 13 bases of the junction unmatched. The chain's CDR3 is CASSLRLAGGQVGELFF. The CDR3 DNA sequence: TGTGCCAGCAGCCTCCGTTTAGCGGGGGGGCAGGTCGGGGAGCTGTTTTTT.

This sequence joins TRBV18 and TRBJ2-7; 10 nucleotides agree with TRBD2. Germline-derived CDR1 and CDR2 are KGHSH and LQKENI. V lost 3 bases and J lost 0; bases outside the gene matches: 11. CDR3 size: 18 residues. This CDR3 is CASSPASSGGRYSYEQYF. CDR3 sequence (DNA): TGTGCCAGCTCACCGGCCTCTAGCGGGGGTCGATACTCCTACGAGCAGTACTTC.

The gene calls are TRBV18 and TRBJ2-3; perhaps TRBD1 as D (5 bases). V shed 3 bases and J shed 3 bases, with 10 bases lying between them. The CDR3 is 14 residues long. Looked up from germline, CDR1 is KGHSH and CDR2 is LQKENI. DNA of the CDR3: TGTGCCAGCTCACCGCCTAGACAGACAGATACGCAGTATTTT. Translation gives CASSPPRQTDTQYF.

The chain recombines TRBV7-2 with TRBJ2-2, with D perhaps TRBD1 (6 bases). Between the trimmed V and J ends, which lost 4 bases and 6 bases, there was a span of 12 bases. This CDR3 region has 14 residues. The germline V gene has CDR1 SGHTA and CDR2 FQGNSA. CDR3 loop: CASSSKQGAGELFF. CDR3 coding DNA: TGTGCCAGCAGCTCTAAACAGGGTGCCGGGGAGCTGTTTTTT.

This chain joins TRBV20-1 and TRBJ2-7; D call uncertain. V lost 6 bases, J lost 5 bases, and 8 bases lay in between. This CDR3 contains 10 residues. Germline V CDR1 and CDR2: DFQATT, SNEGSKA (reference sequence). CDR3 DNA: TGCAGTGCGTTTTCCGACGAGCAGTACTTC. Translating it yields CSAFSDEQYF.

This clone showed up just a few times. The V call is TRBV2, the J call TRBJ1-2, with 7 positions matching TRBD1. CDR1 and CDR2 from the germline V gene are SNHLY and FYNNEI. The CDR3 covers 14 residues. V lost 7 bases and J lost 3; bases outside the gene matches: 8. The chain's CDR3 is CASILGQLDYGYTF. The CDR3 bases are TGTGCCAGCATATTGGGACAGCTGGACTATGGCTACACCTTC. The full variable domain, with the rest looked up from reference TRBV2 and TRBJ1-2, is EPEVTQTPSHQVTQMGQEVILRCVPISNHLYFYWYRQILGQKVEFLVSFYNNEISEKSEIFDDQFSVERPDGSNFTLKIRSTKLEDSAMYFCASILGQLDYGYTFGSGTRLTVV.

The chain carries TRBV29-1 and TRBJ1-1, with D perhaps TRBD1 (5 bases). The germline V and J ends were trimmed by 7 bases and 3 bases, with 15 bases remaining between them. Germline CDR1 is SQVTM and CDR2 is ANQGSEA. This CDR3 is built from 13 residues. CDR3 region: CSALWGGDTEAFF. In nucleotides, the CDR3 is TGCAGCGCCCTTTGGGGGGGAGACACTGAAGCTTTCTTT. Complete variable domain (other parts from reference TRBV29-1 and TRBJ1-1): SAVISQKPSRDICQRGTSLTIQCQVDSQVTMMFWYRQQPGQSLTLIATANQGSEATYESGFVIDKFPISRPNLTFSTLTVSNMSPEDSSIYLCSALWGGDTEAFFGQGTRLTVV.

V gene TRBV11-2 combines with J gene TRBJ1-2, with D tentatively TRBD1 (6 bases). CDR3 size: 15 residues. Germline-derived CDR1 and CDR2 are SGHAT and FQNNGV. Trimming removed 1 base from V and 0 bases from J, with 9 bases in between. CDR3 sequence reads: CASSLVNRANYGYTF. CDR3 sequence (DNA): TGTGCCAGCAGCTTAGTAAACAGGGCTAACTATGGCTACACCTTC.

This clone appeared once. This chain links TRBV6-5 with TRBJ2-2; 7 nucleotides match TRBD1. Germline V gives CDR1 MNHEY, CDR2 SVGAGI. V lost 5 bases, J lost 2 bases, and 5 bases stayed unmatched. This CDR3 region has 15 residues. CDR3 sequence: CASSQTGPNTGELFF. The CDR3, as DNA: TGTGCCAGCAGTCAGACAGGGCCAAACACCGGGGAGCTGTTTTTT.

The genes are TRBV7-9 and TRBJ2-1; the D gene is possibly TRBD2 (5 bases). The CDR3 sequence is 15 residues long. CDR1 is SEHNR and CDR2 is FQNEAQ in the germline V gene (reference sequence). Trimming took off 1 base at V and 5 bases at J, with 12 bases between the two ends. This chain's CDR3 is CASSLDGGSDNEQFF. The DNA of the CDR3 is TGTGCCAGCAGCTTAGATGGAGGATCAGACAATGAGCAGTTCTTC.

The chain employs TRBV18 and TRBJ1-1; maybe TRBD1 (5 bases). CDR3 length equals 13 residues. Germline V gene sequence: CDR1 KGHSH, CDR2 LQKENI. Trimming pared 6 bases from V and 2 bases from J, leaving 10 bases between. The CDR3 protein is CASSDRGNTEAFF. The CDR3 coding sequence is TGTGCCAGCTCCGACAGAGGCAACACTGAAGCTTTCTTT.

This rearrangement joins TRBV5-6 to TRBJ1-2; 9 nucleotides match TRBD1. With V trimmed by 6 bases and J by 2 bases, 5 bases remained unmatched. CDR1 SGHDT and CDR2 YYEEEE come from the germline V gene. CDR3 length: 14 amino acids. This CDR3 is CASNLGTGNYGYTF. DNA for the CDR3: TGTGCCAGCAACCTCGGGACAGGGAACTATGGCTACACCTTC.

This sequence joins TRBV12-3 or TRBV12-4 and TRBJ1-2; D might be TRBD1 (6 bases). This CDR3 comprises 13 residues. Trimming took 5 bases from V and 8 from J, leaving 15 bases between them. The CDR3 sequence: CASSPYRERGYTF. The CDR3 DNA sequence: TGTGCCAGCAGTCCCTACAGGGAGAGGGGCTACACCTTC.

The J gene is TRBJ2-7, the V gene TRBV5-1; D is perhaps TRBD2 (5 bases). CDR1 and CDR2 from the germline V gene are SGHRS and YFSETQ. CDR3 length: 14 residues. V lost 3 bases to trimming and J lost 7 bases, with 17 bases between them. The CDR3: CASSSMTGPGEQYF. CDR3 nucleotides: TGCGCCAGCAGCTCAATGACGGGTCCGGGGGAGCAGTACTTC.

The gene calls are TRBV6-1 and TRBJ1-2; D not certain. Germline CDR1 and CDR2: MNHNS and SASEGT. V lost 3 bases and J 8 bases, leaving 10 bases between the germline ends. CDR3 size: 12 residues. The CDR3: CASSELWSGYTF. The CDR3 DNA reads TGTGCCAGCAGTGAGTTATGGAGCGGCTACACCTTC.

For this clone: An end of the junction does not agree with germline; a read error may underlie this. In DNA, the CDR3 is TGCGCCAGCAGCCGGGACGCAGGAGGGGCAGTGGACTTC. Its translation: CASSRDAGGAVDF. The V gene is TRBV5-1, the J gene TRBJ2-5; D is possibly TRBD2 (6 bases). The CDR3 spans 13 residues. Germline lookup yields CDR1 SGHRS and CDR2 YFSETQ.

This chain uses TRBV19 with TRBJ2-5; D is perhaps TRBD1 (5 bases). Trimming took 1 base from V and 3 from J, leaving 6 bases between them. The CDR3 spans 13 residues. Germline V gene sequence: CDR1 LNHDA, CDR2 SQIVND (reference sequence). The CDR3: CASSIVQEETQYF. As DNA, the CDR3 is TGTGCCAGTAGTATAGTACAGGAAGAGACCCAGTACTTC. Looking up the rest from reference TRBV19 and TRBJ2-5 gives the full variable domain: DGGITQSPKYLFRKEGQNVTLSCEQNLNHDAMYWYRQDPGQGLRLIYYSQIVNDFQKGDIAEGYSVSREKKESFPLTVTSAQKNPTAFYLCASSIVQEETQYFGPGTRLLVL.

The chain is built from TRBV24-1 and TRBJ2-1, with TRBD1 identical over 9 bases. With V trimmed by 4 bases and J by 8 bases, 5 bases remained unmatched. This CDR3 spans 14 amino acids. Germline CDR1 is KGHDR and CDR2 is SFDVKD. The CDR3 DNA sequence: TGTGCCACCAGTGACCCAACAGGGGGCGATGAGCAGTTCTTC. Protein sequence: CATSDPTGGDEQFF.